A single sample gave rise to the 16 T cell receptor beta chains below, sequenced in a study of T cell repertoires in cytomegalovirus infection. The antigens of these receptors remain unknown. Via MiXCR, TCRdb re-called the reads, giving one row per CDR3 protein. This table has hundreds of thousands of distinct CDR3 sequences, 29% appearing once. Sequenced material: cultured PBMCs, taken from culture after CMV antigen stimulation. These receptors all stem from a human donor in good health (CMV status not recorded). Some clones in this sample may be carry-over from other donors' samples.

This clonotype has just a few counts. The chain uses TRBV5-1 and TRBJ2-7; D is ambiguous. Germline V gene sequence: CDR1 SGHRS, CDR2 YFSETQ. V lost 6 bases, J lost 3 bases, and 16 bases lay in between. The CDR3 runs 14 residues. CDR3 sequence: CASTLDAMSYEQYF. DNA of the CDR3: TGCGCCAGCACCCTGGATGCTATGAGCTACGAGCAGTACTTC.

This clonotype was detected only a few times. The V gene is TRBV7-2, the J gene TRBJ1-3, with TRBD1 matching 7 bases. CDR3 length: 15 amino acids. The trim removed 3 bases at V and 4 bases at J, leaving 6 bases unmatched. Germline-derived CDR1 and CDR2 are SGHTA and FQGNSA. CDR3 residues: CASSFVTGMGNTIYF. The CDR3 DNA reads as TGTGCCAGCAGCTTTGTGACAGGGATGGGAAACACCATATATTTT.

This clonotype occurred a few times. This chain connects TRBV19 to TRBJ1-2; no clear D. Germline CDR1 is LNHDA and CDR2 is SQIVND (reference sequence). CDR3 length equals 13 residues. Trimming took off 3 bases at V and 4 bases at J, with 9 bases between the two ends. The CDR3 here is CASSIGDTYGYTF. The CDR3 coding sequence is TGTGCCAGTAGTATCGGGGATACCTATGGCTACACCTTC.

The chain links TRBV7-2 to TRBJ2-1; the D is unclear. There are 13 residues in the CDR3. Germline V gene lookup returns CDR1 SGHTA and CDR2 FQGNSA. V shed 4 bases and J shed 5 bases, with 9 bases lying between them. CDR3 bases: TGTGCCAGCAGCTGGCAGAGGCACAATGAGCAGTTCTTC. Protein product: CASSWQRHNEQFF.

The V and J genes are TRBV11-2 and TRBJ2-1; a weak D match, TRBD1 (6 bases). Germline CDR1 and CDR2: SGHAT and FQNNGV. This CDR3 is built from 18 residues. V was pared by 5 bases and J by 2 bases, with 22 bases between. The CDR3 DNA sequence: TGTGCCAGCAGCCACCCTCGAGACAGGCCCACCCCCTACAATGAGCAGTTCTTC. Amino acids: CASSHPRDRPTPYNEQFF.

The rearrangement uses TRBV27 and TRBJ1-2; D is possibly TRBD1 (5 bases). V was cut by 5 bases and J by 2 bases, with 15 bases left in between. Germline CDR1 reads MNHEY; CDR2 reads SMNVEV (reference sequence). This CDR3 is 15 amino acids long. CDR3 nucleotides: TGTGCCAGCAGTGCACTATGGGGGACGAACTATGGCTACACCTTC. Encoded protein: CASSALWGTNYGYTF.

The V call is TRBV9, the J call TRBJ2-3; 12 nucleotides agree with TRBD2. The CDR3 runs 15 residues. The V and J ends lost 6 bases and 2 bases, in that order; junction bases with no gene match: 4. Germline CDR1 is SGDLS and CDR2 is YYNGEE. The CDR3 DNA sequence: TGTGCCAGCACCCGACTAGCGGGGGACACAGATACGCAGTATTTT. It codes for CASTRLAGDTDTQYF.

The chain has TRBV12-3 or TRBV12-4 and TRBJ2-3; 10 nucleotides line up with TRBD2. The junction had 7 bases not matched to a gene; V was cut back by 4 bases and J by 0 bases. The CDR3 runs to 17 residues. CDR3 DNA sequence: TGTGCCAGCAGTTCTAGCGGGGGACCTGCTAGCACAGATACGCAGTATTTT. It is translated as CASSSSGGPASTDTQYF.

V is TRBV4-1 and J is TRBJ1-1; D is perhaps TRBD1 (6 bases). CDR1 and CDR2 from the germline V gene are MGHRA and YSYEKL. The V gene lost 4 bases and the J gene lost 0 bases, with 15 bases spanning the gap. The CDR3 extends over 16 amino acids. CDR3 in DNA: TGCGCCAGCAGCCCCCCGAGGACAGAAATGAACACTGAAGCTTTCTTT. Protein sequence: CASSPPRTEMNTEAFF.

Here the CDR3 DNA reads TGTGCCAGCAGCTTGGGACCGACGACCGGGGAGCTGTTTTTT. This sequence encodes CASSLGPTTGELFF. V is TRBV7-9 and J is TRBJ2-2; the D gene could be TRBD1 or TRBD2 (5 bases each). The CDR3 spans 14 residues. Per the germline V gene, CDR1 is SEHNR and CDR2 is FQNEAQ (reference sequence). V gave up 3 bases and J gave up 5 bases, with 10 bases separating them. The variable domain in full, with the rest retrieved from reference TRBV7-9 and TRBJ2-2, is DTGVSQNPRHKITKRGQNVTFRCDPISEHNRLYWYRQTLGQGPEFLTYFQNEAQLEKSRLLSDRFSAERPKGSFSTLEIQRTEQGDSAMYLCASSLGPTTGELFFGEGSRLTVL.

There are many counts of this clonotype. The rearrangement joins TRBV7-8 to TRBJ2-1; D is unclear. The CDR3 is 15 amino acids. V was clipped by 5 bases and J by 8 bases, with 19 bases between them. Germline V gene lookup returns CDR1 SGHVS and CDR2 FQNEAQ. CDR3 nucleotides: TGTGCCAGCAGCCTGGACCGGGCCAGTGTGCATGAGCAGTTCTTC. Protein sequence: CASSLDRASVHEQFF.

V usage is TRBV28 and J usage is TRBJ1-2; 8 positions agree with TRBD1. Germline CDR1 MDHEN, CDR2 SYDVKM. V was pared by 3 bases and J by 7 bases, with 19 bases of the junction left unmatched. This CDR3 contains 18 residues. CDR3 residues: CASSLSGQGFGREFGYTF. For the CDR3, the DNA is TGTGCCAGCAGTTTGAGCGGACAGGGTTTTGGCAGGGAGTTTGGCTACACCTTC.

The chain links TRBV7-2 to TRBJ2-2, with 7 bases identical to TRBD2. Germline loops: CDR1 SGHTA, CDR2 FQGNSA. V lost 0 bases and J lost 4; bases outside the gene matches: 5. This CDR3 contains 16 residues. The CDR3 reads CASSLAAAGVTGELFF. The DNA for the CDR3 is TGTGCCAGCAGCTTAGCGGCTGCGGGAGTCACCGGGGAGCTGTTTTTT.

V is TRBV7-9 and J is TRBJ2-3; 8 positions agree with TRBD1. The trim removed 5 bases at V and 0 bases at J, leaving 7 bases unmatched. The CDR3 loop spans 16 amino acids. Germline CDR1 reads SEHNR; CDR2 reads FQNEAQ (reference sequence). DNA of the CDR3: TGTGCCAGCAGCCCTCCACGGGACAGGAGCACAGATACGCAGTATTTT. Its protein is CASSPPRDRSTDTQYF. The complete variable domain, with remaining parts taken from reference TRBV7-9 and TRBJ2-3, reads DTGVSQNPRHKITKRGQNVTFRCDPISEHNRLYWYRQTLGQGPEFLTYFQNEAQLEKSRLLSDRFSAERPKGSFSTLEIQRTEQGDSAMYLCASSPPRDRSTDTQYFGPGTRLTVL.

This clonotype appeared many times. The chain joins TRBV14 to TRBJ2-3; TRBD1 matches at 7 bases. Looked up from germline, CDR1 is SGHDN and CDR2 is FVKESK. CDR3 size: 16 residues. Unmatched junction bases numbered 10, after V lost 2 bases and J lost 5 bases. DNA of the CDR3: TGTGCCAGCAGCCAACGCACGACAGGGAGTATAGATACGCAGTATTTT. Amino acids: CASSQRTTGSIDTQYF.

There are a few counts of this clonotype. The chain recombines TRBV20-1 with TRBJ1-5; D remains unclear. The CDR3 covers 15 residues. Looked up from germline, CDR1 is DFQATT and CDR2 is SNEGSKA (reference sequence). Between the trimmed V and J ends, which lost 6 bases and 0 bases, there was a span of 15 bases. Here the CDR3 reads CSALLPGYSNQPQHF. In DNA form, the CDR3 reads TGCAGTGCCCTTCTTCCCGGTTATAGCAATCAGCCCCAGCATTTT.